This note documents a single T cell receptor (beta chain) sequence. What it binds is not known. This record comes from a study of CD8+ T cells in alopecia areata. Study summary: Patients in the study were on tofacitinib for 6 to 18 months, then off it for 6 months.

Following extraction, RNA underwent reverse transcription to cDNA, which served as the sequencing template. Generated by immunoSEQ multiplex PCR, the TCRdb table keeps only in-frame clones and is missing some. The sample lists hundreds of thousands of clones; about two fifths were seen once. V lost 0 bases, J lost 5 bases, and 7 bases lay in between. The CDR3 loop spans 13 amino acids. CDR1 is MNHEY and CDR2 is SVGAGI in the germline V gene. The treatment here: oral pan-JAK inhibitor, 5-10 mg twice daily. Regarding the study as a whole: Normal scalp had lower clonality than lesional scalp, with alopecia totalis/universalis lesions showing this most strongly.

This chain uses TRBV6-5 with TRBJ2-5, with TRBD1 as a possible D gene (6 bases). This specimen consisted of CD4+ T cells sorted from blood, obtained around week 31, from a patient treated with tofacitinib. The sequence was collected from a human donor with alopecia areata. The CDR3 protein is CASSYSGAETQYF. The CDR3 bases are TGTGCCAGCAGTTACTCGGGGGCCGAGACCCAGTACTTC.